Shown below are 15 T cell receptor beta chains from a single sample sequenced in a study of T cell responses to AZD1222 COVID-19 vaccine. Libraries were prepared by immunoSEQ multiplex PCR; TCRdb keeps only in-frame clonotypes and omits some of them. Of roughly 140,000 clones listed, about 90% are singletons. The sample was peripheral blood, taken on day 0 of AZD1222 vaccination. The receptor source for this set is an adult in good health.

The chain is built from TRBV6-2 or TRBV6-3 and TRBJ2-1, with unresolved D. V was cut by 4 bases and J by 11 bases, with 9 bases left in between. The CDR3 loop spans 11 amino acids. From germline, CDR1 is MNHEY and CDR2 SVGEGT. The CDR3 DNA follows: TGTGCCAGCAGTTTAGTAAGGAAGCAGTTCTTC. Its translation is CASSLVRKQFF.

V gene TRBV30 combines with J gene TRBJ1-5, with TRBD1 matching over 9 bases. CDR1 GTSNPN and CDR2 SVGIG come from the germline V gene (reference sequence). The CDR3 sequence is 15 residues long. Trimming took 3 bases from V and 6 from J; bases not matched to a gene: 9. This CDR3 is CAWSLGDRVIQPQHF. The CDR3 DNA sequence: TGTGCCTGGAGCCTAGGGGACAGGGTAATTCAGCCCCAGCATTTT.

The chain is built from TRBV5-1 and TRBJ1-1; no clear D gene. CDR3 length equals 14 residues. CDR1 and CDR2 from the germline V gene are SGHRS and YFSETQ. Trimming shortened V by 5 bases and J by 5 bases, and 16 bases separated the two germline ends. CDR3 nucleotides: TGCGCCAGCAGTCGGTCTCGTGCCGGGACTGAAGCTTTCTTT. This translates into CASSRSRAGTEAFF.

The chain links TRBV19 to TRBJ1-6; no reliable D call. V was cut by 10 bases and J by 7 bases, with 14 bases left in between. Germline V gives CDR1 LNHDA, CDR2 SQIVND (reference sequence). CDR3 length: 13 amino acids. The CDR3 spells CANPYPANSPLHF. CDR3 bases: TGTGCCAATCCCTACCCCGCCAATTCACCCCTCCACTTT.

This chain connects TRBV28 to TRBJ2-3; D not certain. The CDR3 consists of 14 residues. CDR1 and CDR2 from the germline V gene are MDHEN and SYDVKM. Trimming stripped 6 bases from V and 2 bases from J, with 12 bases between. Here the CDR3 DNA reads TGTGCCAGCAGGCCGACTTTATTCACAGATACGCAGTATTTT. This sequence encodes CASRPTLFTDTQYF.

The rearrangement links TRBV2 to TRBJ2-2; 7 bases are shared with TRBD1. The CDR3 is made up of 14 amino acids. Germline V gene sequence: CDR1 SNHLY, CDR2 FYNNEI. V lost 7 bases to trimming and J lost 1 base; unmatched junction nucleotides: 3. The CDR3 spells CASKYRGNTGELFF. CDR3 coding DNA: TGTGCCAGCAAGTACAGGGGGAACACCGGGGAGCTGTTTTTT.

The chain has TRBV13 and TRBJ1-1; D gene unclear. Per the germline V gene, CDR1 is PRHDT and CDR2 is FYEKMQ (reference sequence). The V end was cut by 0 bases, the J end by 1 base, with 3 bases between. The CDR3 consists of 13 residues. The CDR3 DNA follows: TGTGCCAGCAGCTTAGGGTCGAACACTGAAGCTTTCTTT. As protein: CASSLGSNTEAFF.

The gene calls are TRBV15 and TRBJ2-7; 8 bases are shared with TRBD2. The V and J ends lost 0 bases and 2 bases, in that order; junction bases with no gene match: 3. There are 15 residues in the CDR3. The germline V gene encodes CDR1 LNHNV and CDR2 YYDKDF (reference sequence). The CDR3 reads CATSREAGGTYEQYF. Here the CDR3 DNA reads TGTGCCACCAGCAGAGAGGCGGGGGGTACCTACGAGCAGTACTTC.

The genes are TRBV7-3 and TRBJ2-5, with D possibly TRBD2 on 7 matching bases. Deletions cut 5 bases from V and 6 bases from J, with 19 bases between. The CDR3 loop spans 15 amino acids. CDR1 is SGHTA, CDR2 FQGTGA, per germline. The CDR3 DNA is TGTGCCAGCAGCCATGCCCCGGGGGGCATGAAGACCCAGTACTTC. Its protein is CASSHAPGGMKTQYF.

The table lists this clone with a count of one. This chain connects TRBV4-3 to TRBJ2-2; D call uncertain. The ends were cut back, 4 bases at V and 1 base at J, with 13 bases in the middle. Germline V lookup: CDR1 LGHNA, CDR2 YSLEER. The CDR3 is 16 residues long. The CDR3 nucleotides read TGCGCCAGCAGCCCAGAGGCCCGCCTGAACACCGGGGAGCTGTTTTTT. As protein: CASSPEARLNTGELFF.

The genes are TRBV21-1 and TRBJ1-2. TRBV21-1 is described as a pseudogene. The CDR3 contains 13 residues. This CDR3 is CASSCGICYGYTF. The CDR3 bases are TGTGCCAGCAGCTGTGGGATTTGCTATGGCTACACCTTC.

This chain connects TRBV5-5 to TRBJ1-2; D call uncertain. The CDR3 consists of 13 residues. Germline loops: CDR1 SGHKS, CDR2 YYEKEE (reference sequence). The V gene lost 4 bases and the J gene lost 6 bases, with 13 bases spanning the gap. CDR3 nucleotide sequence: TGTGCCAGCAGCGTTCGCATCGGGGATGGCTACACCTTC. Encoded protein: CASSVRIGDGYTF.

This clone was seen only once. V usage is TRBV19 and J usage is TRBJ2-6; D uncertain. V was pared by 5 bases and J by 2 bases, with 10 bases between. Germline assignment: CDR1 LNHDA and CDR2 SQIVND (reference sequence). CDR3 length: 15 amino acids. The CDR3: CASSPAAPGANVLTF. The CDR3 DNA follows: TGTGCCAGTAGTCCTGCAGCTCCTGGGGCCAACGTCCTGACTTTC. The full variable domain, rest sourced from reference TRBV19 and TRBJ2-6, is DGGITQSPKYLFRKEGQNVTLSCEQNLNHDAMYWYRQDPGQGLRLIYYSQIVNDFQKGDIAEGYSVSREKKESFPLTVTSAQKNPTAFYLCASSPAAPGANVLTFGAGSRLTVL.

This clone was recorded once. The CDR3 loop is CASSSTHTGELFF. The DNA of the CDR3 is TGTGCCAGCAGTTCGACCCACACCGGGGAGCTGTTTTTT. V and J are TRBV28 and TRBJ2-2, with D hard to call. CDR1 and CDR2 (germline): MDHEN, SYDVKM. This CDR3 comprises 13 residues. Trimming took 4 bases from V and 3 from J, leaving 6 bases between them.

The chain couples TRBV10-3 to TRBJ2-1; TRBD2 agrees at 9 bases. This CDR3 comprises 14 residues. After removal of 6 bases from V and 6 bases from J, the junction contained 6 bases not matched to a gene. The germline CDR1 and CDR2 sequences are ENHRY and SYGVKD. Here the CDR3 DNA reads TGTGCCATCAGCGGCGGGAGGGCCGCCAATGAGCAGTTCTTC. Amino acid sequence: CAISGGRAANEQFF.